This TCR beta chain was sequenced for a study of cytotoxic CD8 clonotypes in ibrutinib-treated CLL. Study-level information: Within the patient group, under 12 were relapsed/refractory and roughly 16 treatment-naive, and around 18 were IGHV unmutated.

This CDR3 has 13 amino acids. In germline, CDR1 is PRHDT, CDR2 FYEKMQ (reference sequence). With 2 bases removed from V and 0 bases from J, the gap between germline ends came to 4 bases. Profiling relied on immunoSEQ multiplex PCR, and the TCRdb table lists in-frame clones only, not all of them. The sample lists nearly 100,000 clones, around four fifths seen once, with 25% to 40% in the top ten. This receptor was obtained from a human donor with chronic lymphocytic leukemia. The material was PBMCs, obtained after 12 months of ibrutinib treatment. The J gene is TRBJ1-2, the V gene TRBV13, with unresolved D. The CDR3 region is CASSLQSNYGYTF. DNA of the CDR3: TGTGCCAGCAGCTTACAGTCTAACTATGGCTACACCTTC.